The 20 T cell receptor beta chains reported below all come from one sample, sequenced in a study of CD8 T cells in ankylosing spondylitis (dated by TCRdb to the late 2010s). The research as a whole found: A TCR beta motif of fewer than 10 highly homologous amino acid variants appeared characteristic of blood from ankylosing spondylitis patients.

The library relied on 5' RACE. The reads were generated on an Illumina HiSeq 2500. TCRdb took the public reads, trimmed them with fastp at Q25, ran MiXCR for clone calling and kept in-frame beta chains. Rows are combined by CDR3 protein, so each entry shows the most common genes and DNA. Across this sample there are around 430,000 distinct CDR3 sequences, with under 20% seen only once. The ten largest clonotypes hold just over 1% of the sample. Their cognate antigens are unknown. Sequenced material: blood, either unsorted or a sorted T cell fraction (not recorded which). Receptor source: a male donor with ankylosing spondylitis.

This clonotype has a handful of counts. The chain uses TRBV6-5 and TRBJ1-4; no definite D call. Deletions cut 2 bases from V and 6 bases from J, with 19 bases between. CDR3 size: 17 residues. CDR1 is MNHEY, CDR2 SVGAGI, per germline. CDR3 DNA sequence: TGTGCCAGCAGTTACATGGGAAAGGGTCGTAATGATGAAAAACTGTTTTTT. Residues: CASSYMGKGRNDEKLFF.

V gene TRBV6-4 combines with J gene TRBJ2-1, with D perhaps matching TRBD2 (5 bases). Trimming cost V 4 bases and J 8 bases, with 12 bases left between them. CDR1 MRHNA and CDR2 SNTAGT come from the germline V gene. This CDR3 has 13 residues. This chain's CDR3 is CASSGGIWDEQFF. In DNA, the CDR3 is TGTGCCAGCAGTGGAGGGATATGGGATGAGCAGTTCTTC.

This clonotype was recorded at least ten times. V is TRBV12-3 or TRBV12-4 and J is TRBJ2-7; 12 nucleotides line up with TRBD2. The ends lost 6 bases at V and 0 bases at J; junction bases unmatched: 3. This CDR3 spans 15 amino acids. In nucleotides, the CDR3 is TGTGCCAGCAGAAAGACTAGCGGGAGCTCCTACGAGCAGTACTTC. Its translation is CASRKTSGSSYEQYF.

The chain links TRBV24-1 to TRBJ2-3; no clear D. The CDR3 extends over 12 amino acids. Between the trimmed V and J ends, which lost 1 base and 5 bases, there was a span of 3 bases. Germline CDR1 is KGHDR and CDR2 is SFDVKD. The CDR3, as DNA: TGTGCCACCAGTGATTTCGAAGATACGCAGTATTTT. This encodes CATSDFEDTQYF.

The table lists this clonotype with a few counts. This chain connects TRBV29-1 to TRBJ2-1; the D gene is possibly TRBD1 (6 bases). CDR1 SQVTM and CDR2 ANQGSEA come from the germline V gene. The CDR3 loop spans 11 amino acids. Trimming removed 6 bases at V and 6 bases at J, with 9 bases between. Here the CDR3 DNA reads TGCAGCGTGGGGGCTGCCAATGAGCAGTTCTTC. Its protein product is CSVGAANEQFF.

The V gene is TRBV29-1, the J gene TRBJ2-7, with D tentatively TRBD2 (6 bases). V was pared by 4 bases and J by 3 bases, with 10 bases between. The germline V gene encodes CDR1 SQVTM and CDR2 ANQGSEA. This CDR3 region has 12 residues. CDR3 region: CSVGAGSYEQYF. In DNA form, the CDR3 reads TGCAGCGTTGGAGCGGGTAGCTACGAGCAGTACTTC.

This clonotype has more than one count but fewer than ten. The chain couples TRBV12-5 to TRBJ2-7, with a tentative D call TRBD2 (6 bases). The CDR3 loop spans 13 amino acids. V was cut by 5 bases and J by 0 bases, with 8 bases left in between. The germline V gene encodes CDR1 LGHNT and CDR2 FRNRAP. CDR3 in DNA: TGTGCTAGTGGTCGGGAGCTCTCCTACGAGCAGTACTTC. This encodes CASGRELSYEQYF.

The chain couples TRBV12-3 or TRBV12-4 to TRBJ1-3; D unclear. CDR3 length: 14 residues. The V and J ends lost 5 bases and 3 bases respectively, with 11 bases between them. In DNA, the CDR3 is TGTGCCAGCAGTCTCCAATCCGTTGGAAACACCATATATTTT. It is translated as CASSLQSVGNTIYF.

This clonotype has only a few counts. This sequence joins TRBV29-1 and TRBJ2-5; 10 bases align to TRBD1. CDR1 is SQVTM, CDR2 ANQGSEA, per germline. The CDR3 loop spans 14 amino acids. Trimming removed 7 bases from V and 5 bases from J; junction bases left unmatched: 10. This CDR3 reads CSAVKWTGGETQYF. DNA for the CDR3: TGCAGCGCCGTGAAGTGGACAGGGGGGGAGACCCAGTACTTC.

This clonotype has only a few counts. The rearrangement links TRBV15 to TRBJ2-1, with no clear D. The CDR3 spans 13 residues. V was clipped by 0 bases and J by 7 bases, with 7 bases between them. Germline CDR1 reads LNHNV; CDR2 reads YYDKDF (reference sequence). The CDR3 reads CATSRDRLNEQFF. CDR3 nucleotide sequence: TGTGCCACCAGCAGAGATCGGCTTAATGAGCAGTTCTTC.

The chain couples TRBV7-3 to TRBJ2-2; 10 bases fit TRBD1. The CDR3 is 15 amino acids. CDR1 is SGHTA and CDR2 is FQGTGA in the germline V gene. Losses at the gene ends were 5 bases for V and 5 bases for J; bases not matched to a gene: 5. The CDR3 sequence: CASSQDRGRTGELFF. DNA of the CDR3: TGTGCCAGCAGCCAGGACAGGGGGAGGACCGGGGAGCTGTTTTTT.

V is TRBV18 and J is TRBJ2-3; D possibly corresponds to TRBD2 (6 bases). Germline V lookup: CDR1 KGHSH, CDR2 LQKENI. The CDR3 consists of 14 residues. V dropped 3 bases and J dropped 5 bases, with 12 bases sitting between them. CDR3 sequence reads: CASSPEGLRDTQYF. The CDR3 DNA sequence: TGTGCCAGCTCACCGGAGGGCCTGCGAGATACGCAGTATTTT.

The V gene is TRBV12-3 or TRBV12-4, the J gene TRBJ2-7; no definite D call. This CDR3 spans 16 amino acids. V lost 5 bases, J lost 6 bases, and 23 bases lay in between. This CDR3 reads CASSHQTGPLVSEQYF. DNA of the CDR3: TGTGCCAGCAGTCACCAGACCGGGCCACTGGTATCCGAGCAGTACTTC.

This clonotype was picked up a small number of times. This chain joins TRBV9 and TRBJ1-5; a possible D gene is TRBD1 (5 bases). V was trimmed by 0 bases and J by 3 bases, leaving 7 bases between them. The length of the CDR3 is 14 residues. Germline CDR1 is SGDLS and CDR2 is YYNGEE. The CDR3 here is CASSVEGLNQPQHF. CDR3 sequence (DNA): TGTGCCAGCAGCGTAGAGGGACTCAATCAGCCCCAGCATTTT.

There are a few counts of this clonotype. The chain recombines TRBV18 with TRBJ2-3; possible D gene TRBD1, 6 bases. The CDR3 is made up of 15 amino acids. V lost 3 bases and J lost 2, with 12 bases in between. Per the germline V gene, CDR1 is KGHSH and CDR2 is LQKENI. The chain's CDR3 is CASSPNQGLTDTQYF. CDR3 sequence (DNA): TGTGCCAGCTCACCTAACCAGGGGCTCACAGATACGCAGTATTTT.

This clonotype was picked up a small number of times. The rearrangement joins TRBV9 to TRBJ2-7; 8 bases are a match to TRBD2. Per the germline V gene, CDR1 is SGDLS and CDR2 is YYNGEE. Germline trimming cut 3 bases from V and 6 bases from J; bases unmatched to any gene: 8. CDR3 length: 14 amino acids. CDR3 sequence (DNA): TGTGCCAGCAGCGAGATAGCGGGACCTGGCGAGCAGTACTTC. It translates to CASSEIAGPGEQYF.

The chain is built from TRBV18 and TRBJ1-1; D is unresolved. The germline V gene encodes CDR1 KGHSH and CDR2 LQKENI. V was cut by 2 bases and J by 8 bases, with 9 bases left in between. CDR3 size: 12 residues. CDR3 residues: CASSPFGGEAFF. CDR3 nucleotide sequence: TGTGCCAGCTCACCATTCGGCGGGGAAGCTTTCTTT.

This clonotype was counted only a few times. The chain combines TRBV28 with TRBJ2-7, with a possible D match to TRBD1 (6 bases). Germline V lookup: CDR1 MDHEN, CDR2 SYDVKM. V was cut by 5 bases and J by 0 bases, with 17 bases left in between. The CDR3 loop spans 16 amino acids. CDR3 residues: CASSLPIRGDSYEQYF. The CDR3 DNA reads TGTGCCAGCAGTCTACCAATCAGGGGAGACTCCTACGAGCAGTACTTC.

This clonotype came up many times. V usage is TRBV12-3 or TRBV12-4 and J usage is TRBJ1-3; unclear D gene. The CDR3 is made up of 13 amino acids. Trimming left V 1 base short and J 3 bases short, with 4 bases between. The CDR3 DNA reads as TGTGCCAGCAGTTTAGAAGGTGGAAACACCATATATTTT. Protein sequence: CASSLEGGNTIYF.

The table lists this clonotype with a few counts. The rearrangement links TRBV20-1 to TRBJ1-1; tentatively, D is TRBD1 (5 bases). The ends were cut back, 2 bases at V and 2 bases at J, with 12 bases in the middle. From germline, CDR1 is DFQATT and CDR2 SNEGSKA (reference sequence). The CDR3 is 14 amino acids. The CDR3 DNA sequence: TGCAGTGCTAGACCTGGGGCTAGTAACACTGAAGCTTTCTTT. Translating gives CSARPGASNTEAFF.